Below, 10 T cell receptor beta chains from the same sample are listed, as sequenced in a study of naive and memory T cell subsets. Study observations and caveats: Especially in CD8 cells, naive repertoires contained a few larger clonotypes, possibly CD45RA-re-expressing memory cells.

Their target antigens are unknown. Two oligonucleotides, mixed equimolar, formed the beta constant-region primer covering TRBC1 and TRBC2. Nested alpha and beta constant-region primers with the SP2 primer drove four PCR rounds on ligated cDNA. TCRdb passed the UMI-ligation and nested PCR reads through MiXCR, listing each CDR3 protein once. In the table there are about 150,000 distinct CDR3 sequences, 22% of which are singletons. Sequencing input: naive CD4+ T cells from blood. All receptors come from a human donor in good health.

In this sample, this clonotype turned up a few times. This chain joins TRBV20-1 and TRBJ2-3; tentatively, D is TRBD1 or TRBD2 (5 bases each). CDR1 is DFQATT, CDR2 SNEGSKA, per germline (reference sequence). There are 13 residues in the CDR3. V gave up 6 bases and J gave up 6 bases, with 16 bases separating them. CDR3 residues: CSAPTGRTDTQYF. DNA of the CDR3: TGCAGTGCACCGACGGGGCGGACTGATACGCAGTATTTT.

The genes are TRBV5-1 and TRBJ2-6; D ambiguous. With 0 bases removed from V and 3 bases from J, the gap between germline ends came to 7 bases. CDR3 length equals 15 residues. Germline V lookup: CDR1 SGHRS, CDR2 YFSETQ. The chain's CDR3 is CASSLELVGANVLTF. The CDR3 DNA follows: TGCGCCAGCAGCTTGGAGTTGGTTGGGGCCAACGTCCTGACTTTC.

This clonotype turned up a few times. The rearrangement links TRBV12-3 or TRBV12-4 to TRBJ1-5, with D tentatively TRBD1 (5 bases). Trimming removed 7 bases from V and 1 base from J, with 11 bases in between. The length of the CDR3 is 14 residues. This chain's CDR3 is CASTFRESNQPQHF. CDR3 nucleotide sequence: TGTGCCAGCACTTTCAGGGAAAGCAATCAGCCCCAGCATTTT.

This clonotype was counted a few times. The V and J genes are TRBV5-5 and TRBJ1-5, with D possibly matching TRBD1 (6 bases). This CDR3 has 20 residues. Trimming took off 4 bases at V and 2 bases at J, with 28 bases between the two ends. Germline V gene data show CDR1 as SGHKS and CDR2 as YYEKEE (reference sequence). The CDR3 protein is CASSKLPLSPGVGGNQPQHF. The CDR3 bases are TGTGCCAGCAGCAAACTCCCGTTATCCCCAGGGGTTGGAGGCAATCAGCCCCAGCATTTT.

The chain has TRBV28 and TRBJ2-3, with 7 bases fitting TRBD1. Losses at the gene ends were 6 bases for V and 2 bases for J; bases not matched to a gene: 11. Germline lookup yields CDR1 MDHEN and CDR2 SYDVKM. There are 16 residues in the CDR3. For the CDR3, the DNA is TGTGCCAGCAGCCCCTCCGGGACAGCGTACACAGATACGCAGTATTTT. Residues: CASSPSGTAYTDTQYF.

The chain carries TRBV18 and TRBJ1-2, with 7 bases lining up with TRBD1. CDR3 length equals 13 residues. V was pared by 1 base and J by 8 bases, with 4 bases of the junction left unmatched. CDR1 and CDR2 from the germline V gene are KGHSH and LQKENI. The CDR3 spells CASSPQTGEGYTF. The CDR3 DNA is TGTGCCAGCTCACCACAAACAGGGGAAGGCTACACCTTC.

This clonotype has just a few counts. The rearrangement links TRBV25-1 to TRBJ2-6; D remains unclear. Trimming took off 2 bases at V and 2 bases at J, with 4 bases between the two ends. The germline CDR1 and CDR2 sequences are MGHDK and SYGVNS. The CDR3 runs 14 residues. The CDR3 protein is CASSEPAGANVLTF. For the CDR3, the DNA is TGTGCCAGCAGTGAACCCGCTGGGGCCAACGTCCTGACTTTC.

This clonotype has only a few counts. The gene calls are TRBV29-1 and TRBJ1-1; no clear D gene. There are 12 residues in the CDR3. Per germline, CDR1 SQVTM and CDR2 ANQGSEA. V lost 5 bases and J 10 bases, leaving 17 bases between the germline ends. CDR3 bases: TGCAGCGTTCTCGACGTTCGGGCCACAGCTTTCTTT. Amino acid sequence: CSVLDVRATAFF.

This clonotype was recorded a few times. The chain uses TRBV9 and TRBJ2-7, with 7 bases that match TRBD1. Germline V gives CDR1 SGDLS, CDR2 YYNGEE. CDR3 length: 14 residues. V was pared by 5 bases and J by 9 bases, with 14 bases of the junction left unmatched. Here the CDR3 DNA reads TGTGCCAGCAGTCCCACCGGGACAGTTCGTGGGCAGTACTTC. Its translation is CASSPTGTVRGQYF.

The chain recombines TRBV20-1 with TRBJ2-5, with 7 bases lining up with TRBD2. The CDR3 contains 14 residues. Losses at the gene ends were 5 bases for V and 0 bases for J; bases not matched to a gene: 6. The V gene's germline CDR1 is DFQATT and CDR2 SNEGSKA (reference sequence). CDR3 protein: CSASRTSDQETQYF. In DNA form, the CDR3 reads TGCAGTGCTTCCCGCACTAGCGACCAAGAGACCCAGTACTTC.